Below are 26 T cell receptor beta chains sequenced from a single sample in a study of follicular helper T cells after annual influenza vaccination. Here immunoSEQ multiplex PCR was the method, and the copy in TCRdb shows in-frame clones only, minus some. The sample holds 9,300 or so clones, roughly 82% seen once. The time point here: 2015-2016 season, pre-vaccination. The specimen was CXCR5+ CD38- circulating T follicular helper cells from blood, collected on the day of influenza vaccination. Subset in this sample: circulating Tfh, non-naive CD4+CXCR5+PD-1+ (ICOS+CD38+ or ICOS-CD38-). These receptors were collected from an adult who received the influenza vaccine.

V usage is TRBV30 and J usage is TRBJ2-7, with 8 bases aligning to TRBD2. This CDR3 has 16 amino acids. The trim removed 2 bases at V and 8 bases at J, leaving 17 bases unmatched. Germline V lookup: CDR1 GTSNPN, CDR2 SVGIG (reference sequence). The CDR3 coding sequence is TGTGCCTGGAGTCCCCCTTCACTAGCGGCCCTTAGGAAGCAGTACTTC. Translating gives CAWSPPSLAALRKQYF.

Only a few counts were recorded for this clone. V gene TRBV2 combines with J gene TRBJ2-6; D is ambiguous. There are 14 residues in the CDR3. Trimming left V 6 bases short and J 1 base short, with 7 bases between. Germline CDR1 is SNHLY and CDR2 is FYNNEI. The CDR3 sequence is CASRRVSGANVLTF. The CDR3 DNA reads TGTGCCAGCAGAAGGGTATCTGGGGCCAACGTCCTGACTTTC.

V usage is TRBV19 and J usage is TRBJ1-4; D gene unclear. Germline V gene data show CDR1 as LNHDA and CDR2 as SQIVND (reference sequence). This CDR3 is built from 16 residues. The ends were cut back, 5 bases at V and 1 base at J, with 14 bases in the middle. The CDR3 DNA follows: TGTGCCAGTAGTGATATAAGGGCAAGAACTAATGAAAAACTGTTTTTT. Amino acid sequence: CASSDIRARTNEKLFF.

The genes are TRBV14 and TRBJ2-5, with D possibly being TRBD1 or TRBD2 (6 bases each). Germline CDR1 and CDR2: SGHDN and FVKESK. There are 13 residues in the CDR3. The germline V and J ends were trimmed by 4 bases and 5 bases, with 11 bases remaining between them. The CDR3 is CASSLRGRETQYF. The CDR3 DNA reads TGTGCCAGCAGCCTTAGGGGGAGGGAGACCCAGTACTTC.

The chain has TRBV5-8 and TRBJ2-4; D might be TRBD1 (5 bases). The CDR3 is 15 residues long. Trimming pared 3 bases from V and 1 base from J, leaving 11 bases between. Germline V CDR1 and CDR2: SGHTS, YDEGEE. The CDR3: CASSYQGTAKNIQYF. DNA for the CDR3: TGTGCCAGCAGCTACCAGGGCACCGCCAAAAACATTCAGTACTTC.

This clone was found a few times. This chain uses TRBV5-4 with TRBJ1-1; no reliable D call. V was shortened by 5 bases and J by 1 base, with 12 bases between the two germline ends. Germline V lookup: CDR1 SGHNT, CDR2 YYREEE (reference sequence). This CDR3 has 14 residues. CDR3 region: CASRTAAKNTEAFF. CDR3 nucleotides: TGTGCCAGCAGGACGGCAGCTAAGAACACTGAAGCTTTCTTT.

The rearrangement uses TRBV5-1 and TRBJ2-5; 9 bases line up with TRBD2. With V trimmed by 3 bases and J by 4 bases, 7 bases remained unmatched. Germline V gene lookup returns CDR1 SGHRS and CDR2 YFSETQ. CDR3 size: 15 residues. CDR3 in amino acids: CASSSGWRGGETQYF. Here the CDR3 DNA reads TGCGCCAGCAGCTCCGGATGGCGGGGGGGAGAGACCCAGTACTTC.

CDR3 coding DNA: TGTGCCATCAACTTTGAAGCGGGAACAGATACGCAGTATTTT. Translation: CAINFEAGTDTQYF. This rearrangement joins TRBV10-3 to TRBJ2-3, with TRBD2 matching over 7 bases. The CDR3 length is 14 residues. CDR1 is ENHRY and CDR2 is SYGVKD in the germline V gene. After removal of 7 bases from V and 3 bases from J, the junction contained 7 bases not matched to a gene.

CDR3 region: CATSRDYRGETQYF. Here the CDR3 DNA reads TGTGCCACCTCGAGGGATTACCGGGGAGAGACCCAGTACTTC. The rearrangement joins TRBV19 to TRBJ2-5; maybe TRBD2 (5 bases). The CDR3 length is 14 residues. The germline gives CDR1 LNHDA, CDR2 SQIVND (reference sequence). Trimming pared 10 bases from V and 4 bases from J, leaving 19 bases between. Variable domain in full (rest from reference TRBV19 and TRBJ2-5): DGGITQSPKYLFRKEGQNVTLSCEQNLNHDAMYWYRQDPGQGLRLIYYSQIVNDFQKGDIAEGYSVSREKKESFPLTVTSAQKNPTAFYLCATSRDYRGETQYFGPGTRLLVL.

This chain connects TRBV14 to TRBJ2-7; D is perhaps TRBD2 (5 bases). The CDR3 is 12 amino acids. CDR1 is SGHDN and CDR2 is FVKESK in the germline V gene. V dropped 4 bases and J dropped 3 bases, with 7 bases sitting between them. CDR3: CASSPGGYEQYF. The DNA for the CDR3 is TGTGCCAGCAGCCCTGGAGGCTACGAGCAGTACTTC. Full variable domain (remainder filled in from reference TRBV14 and TRBJ2-7): EAGVTQFPSHSVIEKGQTVTLRCDPISGHDNLYWYRRVMGKEIKFLLHFVKESKQDESGMPNNRFLAERTGGTYSTLKVQPAELEDSGVYFCASSPGGYEQYFGPGTRLTVT.

V gene TRBV6-9 combines with J gene TRBJ1-2; the D is unclear. Germline loops: CDR1 MNHGY, CDR2 SVAAGI. The CDR3 is made up of 14 amino acids. Trimming shortened V by 5 bases and J by 2 bases, and 12 bases separated the two germline ends. The CDR3 DNA sequence: TGTGCCAGCAGTAACCCCGGGCCCAACTATGGCTACACCTTC. Its translation is CASSNPGPNYGYTF.

The chain combines TRBV11-3 with TRBJ2-1, with 8 bases matching TRBD2. The CDR3 consists of 14 residues. Germline V gene lookup returns CDR1 SGHNT and CDR2 YENEEA. V dropped 1 base and J dropped 8; count of bases not matched to a gene: 4. Written as DNA, the CDR3 is TGTGCCAGCAGCTTAGGAGGTAGCGGGGATGAGCAGTTCTTC. This codes for CASSLGGSGDEQFF. The whole variable domain, remainder taken from reference TRBV11-3 and TRBJ2-1, is EAGVVQSPRYKIIEKKQPVAFWCNPISGHNTLYWYLQNLGQGPELLIRYENEEAVDDSQLPKDRFSAERLKGVDSTLKIQPAELGDSAVYLCASSLGGSGDEQFFGPGTRLTVL.

Here the CDR3 reads CASSYHRPSDTQYF. CDR3 DNA: TGTGCCAGCAGCTATCACAGGCCATCAGATACGCAGTATTTT. V and J are TRBV5-4 and TRBJ2-3; TRBD1 might be the D (5 bases). With 3 bases removed from V and 4 bases from J, the gap between germline ends came to 12 bases. Per germline, CDR1 SGHNT and CDR2 YYREEE (reference sequence). The CDR3 is 14 residues long.

The chain has TRBV7-3 and TRBJ2-6; a possible D gene is TRBD2 (6 bases). Trimming removed 1 base from V and 0 bases from J, with 10 bases in between. Per germline, CDR1 SGHTA and CDR2 FQGTGA. The CDR3 covers 17 residues. In DNA form, the CDR3 reads TGTGCCAGCAGCTTAAATCCCGGGGGCTCTGGGGCCAACGTCCTGACTTTC. Amino acid sequence: CASSLNPGGSGANVLTF.

This clone was seen more than once but under ten times. The genes are TRBV27 and TRBJ1-2; D is unclear. V lost 7 bases to trimming and J lost 0 bases, with 12 bases between them. Germline-derived CDR1 and CDR2 are MNHEY and SMNVEV (reference sequence). CDR3 length: 14 amino acids. The CDR3 DNA sequence: TGTGCCAGCAAGCCCGCAACGGCTAACTATGGCTACACCTTC. Its protein is CASKPATANYGYTF.

This chain connects TRBV19 to TRBJ2-1; maybe TRBD2 (6 bases). This CDR3 contains 15 residues. Germline CDR1 and CDR2: LNHDA and SQIVND (reference sequence). V was shortened by 6 bases and J by 6 bases, with 18 bases between the two germline ends. CDR3 residues: CASSPLTAGPNEQFF. CDR3 nucleotide sequence: TGTGCCAGTAGCCCACTGACTGCGGGACCCAATGAGCAGTTCTTC.

The chain is built from TRBV19 and TRBJ2-1; 8 bases match TRBD1. The CDR3 length is 16 residues. V dropped 7 bases and J dropped 5; count of bases not matched to a gene: 13. CDR1 and CDR2 from the germline V gene are LNHDA and SQIVND (reference sequence). CDR3 sequence (DNA): TGTGCCAGTAACGCCGGGACAGGCGTGATAAACAATGAGCAGTTCTTC. Translating gives CASNAGTGVINNEQFF.

The chain uses TRBV19 and TRBJ2-1; D possibly uses TRBD1 or TRBD2 (5 bases each). Per the germline V gene, CDR1 is LNHDA and CDR2 is SQIVND (reference sequence). V dropped 2 bases and J dropped 11 bases, with 16 bases sitting between them. CDR3 size: 14 residues. DNA of the CDR3: TGTGCCAGTAGTATACGGCTAGGGGACCGACAGCAGTTCTTC. It encodes CASSIRLGDRQQFF.

Here the CDR3 DNA reads TGTGCCAGCAGCTTGAACGGGATTGCAGAGACCCAGTACTTC. Translated, it gives CASSLNGIAETQYF. The rearrangement joins TRBV5-5 to TRBJ2-5, with a weak D call TRBD2 (5 bases). Trimming cost V 1 base and J 4 bases, with 11 bases left between them. Germline V lookup: CDR1 SGHKS, CDR2 YYEKEE (reference sequence). This CDR3 has 14 residues.

This clone was found once. The chain recombines TRBV11-1 with TRBJ2-5, with a possible D match to TRBD2 (6 bases). The germline CDR1 and CDR2 sequences are SGHAT and FQDESV (reference sequence). V was shortened by 1 base and J by 2 bases, with 11 bases between the two germline ends. The CDR3 has 15 residues. Written as DNA, the CDR3 is TGTGCCAGCAGCTTAGATCCTAGCGAGCAAGAGACCCAGTACTTC. Translation: CASSLDPSEQETQYF.

The chain couples TRBV5-4 to TRBJ2-7, with 8 bases fitting TRBD2. The CDR3 contains 15 residues. From germline, CDR1 is SGHNT and CDR2 YYREEE (reference sequence). Trimming took 0 bases from V and 7 from J; bases not matched to a gene: 9. The CDR3 DNA sequence: TGTGCCAGCAGCTTGGGCGCGGGAGGAACGAGAGAGCAGTACTTC. Protein sequence: CASSLGAGGTREQYF.

CDR3 sequence: CASKPHSSGNTIYF. The CDR3 DNA sequence: TGTGCCAGTAAGCCGCATTCCTCTGGAAACACCATATATTTT. This chain links TRBV19 with TRBJ1-3; no firm D call. The V gene lost 7 bases and the J gene lost 0 bases, with 10 bases spanning the gap. Germline-derived CDR1 and CDR2 are LNHDA and SQIVND (reference sequence). The CDR3 spans 14 residues.

This chain uses TRBV10-1 with TRBJ2-6; D uncertain. This CDR3 contains 13 residues. Germline lookup yields CDR1 WNHNN and CDR2 SYGVQD (reference sequence). V was clipped by 2 bases and J by 3 bases, with 2 bases between them. The CDR3: CASSENGANVLTF. The CDR3 DNA follows: TGCGCCAGCAGTGAGAATGGGGCCAACGTCCTGACTTTC.

The chain combines TRBV7-3 with TRBJ2-1, with TRBD2 matching 10 bases. From germline, CDR1 is SGHTA and CDR2 FQGTGA. V was clipped by 5 bases and J by 5 bases; unmatched bases: 9. The CDR3 spans 16 residues. The CDR3 here is CASSPPGSGRNNEQFF. The CDR3 DNA sequence: TGTGCCAGCAGCCCCCCGGGTAGCGGGAGGAACAATGAGCAGTTCTTC.

The chain combines TRBV4-2 with TRBJ2-3; D is perhaps TRBD1 or TRBD2 (5 bases each). From germline, CDR1 is LGHNA and CDR2 YNFKEQ. The CDR3 is 14 residues long. V dropped 1 base and J dropped 3 bases, with 8 bases sitting between them. For the CDR3, the DNA is TGTGCCAGCAGCCAAGGGGGGTCGACAGATACGCAGTATTTT. Protein product: CASSQGGSTDTQYF.

In this sample, this clone turned up a few times. V usage is TRBV5-1 and J usage is TRBJ1-1, with 9 bases aligning to TRBD1. Germline V gene sequence: CDR1 SGHRS, CDR2 YFSETQ. Trimming cost V 0 bases and J 2 bases; bases outside gene matches: 2. The CDR3 sequence is 15 residues long. This chain's CDR3 is CASSLGGQGNTEAFF. The CDR3 coding sequence is TGCGCCAGCAGCTTGGGGGGACAGGGCAACACTGAAGCTTTCTTT. Full variable domain (outside the CDR3, taken from reference TRBV5-1 and TRBJ1-1): KAGVTQTPRYLIKTRGQQVTLSCSPISGHRSVSWYQQTPGQGLQFLFEYFSETQRNKGNFPGRFSGRQFSNSRSEMNVSTLELGDSALYLCASSLGGQGNTEAFFGQGTRLTVV.